This T cell receptor beta chain came from a study of T cell repertoires in cytomegalovirus infection. There are 17 residues in the CDR3. The germline V gene encodes CDR1 SGHVS and CDR2 FQNEAQ. V was clipped by 6 bases and J by 1 base, with 20 bases between them. In the case of this clonotype: Its antigen is unknown.

TCRdb reanalysed the reads using MiXCR and keeps one entry per CDR3 protein. This repertoire shows hundreds of thousands of distinct CDR3 sequences, under 45% found once; its top ten account for around 45%. V is TRBV7-8 and J is TRBJ2-3; the D gene is possibly TRBD2 (6 bases). Specimen: cultured PBMCs, collected from culture after CMV antigen stimulation. The receptor was derived from a human donor in good health (CMV status not recorded). Some clones in this sample may be carry-over from other donors' samples. CDR3 nucleotide sequence: TGTGCCAGCAGAACAATGGTCGGGGGACGGCGCACAGATACGCAGTATTTT. Translation gives CASRTMVGGRRTDTQYF.